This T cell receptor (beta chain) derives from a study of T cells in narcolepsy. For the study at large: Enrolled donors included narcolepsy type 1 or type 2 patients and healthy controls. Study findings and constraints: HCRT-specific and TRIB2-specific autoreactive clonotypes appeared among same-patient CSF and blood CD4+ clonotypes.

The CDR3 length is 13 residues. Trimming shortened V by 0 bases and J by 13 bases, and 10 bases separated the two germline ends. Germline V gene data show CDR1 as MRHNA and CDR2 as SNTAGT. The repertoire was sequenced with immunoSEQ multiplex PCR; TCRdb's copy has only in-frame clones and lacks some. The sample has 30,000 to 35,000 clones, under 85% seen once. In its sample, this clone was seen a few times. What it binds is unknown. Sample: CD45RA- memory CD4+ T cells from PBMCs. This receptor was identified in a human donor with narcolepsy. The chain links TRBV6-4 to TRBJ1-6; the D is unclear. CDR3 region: CASSDSGRTPLHF. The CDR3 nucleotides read TGTGCCAGCAGTGACTCGGGCAGGACGCCCCTCCACTTT.